The 5 T cell receptor beta chains in this list originate from one sample, sequenced in a study of post-analysis software for immune sequencing data. Unique molecular identifiers tagged the TCR beta cDNA libraries. TCRdb recomputed calls from the PCR reads with MiXCR, one row per CDR3 protein. Of 150,000 to 200,000 distinct CDR3 sequences detected, over 25% appear once; the ten largest clones hold approximately 1.5%. Their antigens remain unidentified. Findings and caveats of the study: Higher frequency in patients than in controls was seen for roughly five TRBV segments, with TRBV5-6, TRBV5-1 and TRBV20-1 among them.

The sequenced sample was blood. The receptor source for this set is a girl aged 10 to 17 with multiple sclerosis.

This clonotype came up many times. The J gene is TRBJ2-7, the V gene TRBV6-2 or TRBV6-3; D is possibly TRBD1 or TRBD2 (5 bases each). Per germline, CDR1 MNHEY and CDR2 SVGEGT. Trimming stripped 7 bases from V and 5 bases from J, with 18 bases between. The CDR3 consists of 14 residues. The CDR3: CASTSGAMNHEQYF. The CDR3 DNA sequence: TGTGCCAGCACCTCCGGGGCTATGAACCACGAGCAGTACTTC.

The sample holds many counts of this clonotype. This chain connects TRBV20-1 to TRBJ2-7, with 8 positions matching TRBD2. After removal of 7 bases from V and 3 bases from J, the junction contained 14 bases not matched to a gene. Germline assignment: CDR1 DFQATT and CDR2 SNEGSKA (reference sequence). This CDR3 has 15 amino acids. Written as DNA, the CDR3 is TGCAGTGTACGGGGGGAAACTAGCGGTATCTACGAGCAGTACTTC. It encodes CSVRGETSGIYEQYF.

Ten or more counts support this clonotype. This CDR3 is CASSQLLAGVYEQYF. The CDR3 DNA reads TGCGCCAGCAGCCAACTCCTAGCGGGAGTCTACGAGCAGTACTTC. The chain recombines TRBV4-1 with TRBJ2-7; 10 bases are a match to TRBD2. Germline V lookup: CDR1 MGHRA, CDR2 YSYEKL. The V segment lost 2 bases and the J segment 3 bases; nucleotides outside the gene matches: 4. The CDR3 covers 15 residues.

This clonotype was detected ten times or more. The chain employs TRBV4-2 and TRBJ2-1; 7 bases align to TRBD2. The V and J ends lost 0 bases and 5 bases, in that order; junction bases with no gene match: 7. The CDR3 runs to 16 residues. Germline V gives CDR1 LGHNA, CDR2 YNFKEQ. The CDR3 region has the DNA TGTGCCAGCAGCCAAGAGAGTCGGCTAGCGGACAATGAGCAGTTCTTC. Its translation: CASSQESRLADNEQFF.

The chain is built from TRBV9 and TRBJ1-4, with unresolved D. This CDR3 comprises 13 residues. With 2 bases removed from V and 8 bases from J, the gap between germline ends came to 10 bases. The germline V gene encodes CDR1 SGDLS and CDR2 YYNGEE. This CDR3 is CASSVAVGEKLFF. In DNA, the CDR3 is TGTGCCAGCAGCGTTGCGGTTGGGGAAAAACTGTTTTTT.